This TCR beta chain was sequenced in a study of cytomegalovirus exposure and HLA in healthy donors. Study-level points and caveats: Specificity for CMV antigens was confirmed in vitro for a few of the CMV-associated chains. In all likelihood, a cluster of highly shared sequence variants was a sequencing artifact. Follow-up analysis found HLA locus-dependent TCR association rates, highest for DRB1 and lowest for HLA-C.

Remarks on this clone: The antigen remains undetermined.

This CDR3 is 17 amino acids long. V lost 0 bases and J lost 5, with 17 bases in between. The PCR employed 60 Vbeta primers together with 13 Jbeta primers. Original processing notes: Among the unique TCR beta chains that a later analysis counted, 75 million to 85 million in all, roughly 11 million were shared. This table comes from immunoSEQ multiplex PCR, and its TCRdb copy is limited to in-frame clones, with some not included. The V and J calls and clone size come from that table; D and trimming were worked out from the DNA. The sample lists tens of thousands of clones, 70% to 80% occurring once. The chain recombines TRBV5-3 with TRBJ1-4; D is uncertain. TRBV5-3 is given ORF status, its function remaining uncertain. The receptor was isolated from a woman between 40 and 50 years old in good health and CMV-seropositive. Sequenced: PBMCs. CDR3 in amino acids: CARSLAKRSIWNEKLFF. Here the CDR3 DNA reads TGTGCCAGAAGCTTGGCCAAGCGCAGTATCTGGAATGAAAAACTGTTTTTT.